Listed here are 19 T cell receptor beta chains from one sample, sequenced in a study of CD8+CD57+ T cells in acquired aplastic anemia. TCR beta VDJ combinations and CDR3 sequences were profiled from genomic DNA. TCRdb independently ran MiXCR on the reads; one entry per CDR3 protein. The repertoire holds more than 40,000 distinct CDR3 sequences, with around two thirds as singletons. The specimen was sorted CD4+, CD8+, or CD8+CD57+ T cells (not recorded which) from PBMCs. The receptors were gathered from a human donor in good health, serving as a control.

In its sample, this clonotype ranks as medium-sized (0.01 to 0.1%). The chain recombines TRBV20-1 with TRBJ2-1; D gene unclear. The V gene lost 2 bases and the J gene lost 2 bases, with 10 bases spanning the gap. CDR1 is DFQATT and CDR2 is SNEGSKA in the germline V gene (reference sequence). The length of the CDR3 is 14 residues. The CDR3 spells CSARSAYPYNEQFF. CDR3 coding DNA: TGCAGTGCTAGATCCGCGTACCCCTACAATGAGCAGTTCTTC.

Concerning this clonotype itself: An end of the junction differs from the germline gene, which may be a read error. V gene TRBV29-1 combines with J gene TRBJ1-2; TRBD1 matches 8 bases. The length of the CDR3 is 13 residues. Germline V gene data show CDR1 as SQVTM and CDR2 as ANQGSEA. The CDR3 region is CSVGLTGGHGYAF. The CDR3 DNA reads TGCAGCGTCGGACTCACAGGGGGTCATGGCTACGCCTTC.

Judged by abundance, this clonotype is medium-sized. In nucleotides, the CDR3 is TGTGCCAGTAGTCCTAACCGTTATAAGGGACAGGGCGGCTACGAGCAGTACTTC. Translating gives CASSPNRYKGQGGYEQYF. The V and J genes are TRBV19 and TRBJ2-7; 9 bases line up with TRBD1. The germline CDR1 and CDR2 sequences are LNHDA and SQIVND (reference sequence). Unmatched junction bases numbered 17, after V lost 5 bases and J lost 3 bases. This CDR3 comprises 18 residues.

This sequence joins TRBV7-7 and TRBJ2-7, with unresolved D. V lost 2 bases and J 3 bases, leaving 11 bases between the germline ends. The CDR3 has 14 residues. Germline CDR1 SSHAT, CDR2 FNYEAQ (reference sequence). The DNA of the CDR3 is TGTGCCAGCAGCTTACGCTCGACCGTCTACGAGCAGTACTTC. Translation: CASSLRSTVYEQYF.

The CDR3 bases are TGTGCCAGCAGCGGTTCGTTGGGCCACGAGCAGTACTTC. This sequence encodes CASSGSLGHEQYF. This chain connects TRBV7-9 to TRBJ2-7; the D is unclear. The CDR3 consists of 13 residues. Germline CDR1 SEHNR, CDR2 FQNEAQ (reference sequence). The germline V and J ends were trimmed by 5 bases and 5 bases, with 13 bases remaining between them.

By share of the sample, this clonotype is medium-sized. The genes are TRBV29-1 and TRBJ1-1; perhaps TRBD1 as D (5 bases). Trimming took 8 bases from V and 3 from J, leaving 19 bases between them. There are 14 residues in the CDR3. Germline values: CDR1 SQVTM, CDR2 ANQGSEA. In DNA, the CDR3 is TGCAGCACCCGGGGCCCCGGGATGGACACTGAAGCTTTCTTT. Its translation is CSTRGPGMDTEAFF.

The chain employs TRBV29-1 and TRBJ1-5; D unresolved. V was trimmed by 4 bases and J by 0 bases, leaving 10 bases between them. The CDR3 consists of 14 residues. Germline CDR1 is SQVTM and CDR2 is ANQGSEA. CDR3 DNA sequence: TGCAGCGTTGGGACCGGCCATAGCAATCAGCCCCAGCATTTT. Its protein product is CSVGTGHSNQPQHF.

The CDR3, as DNA: TGTGCCAGCAGCTCGATTTTCCCCGATGGCTACACCTTC. It codes for CASSSIFPDGYTF. The rearrangement uses TRBV7-9 and TRBJ1-2, with D uncertain. The ends were cut back, 4 bases at V and 6 bases at J, with 12 bases in the middle. CDR1 SEHNR and CDR2 FQNEAQ come from the germline V gene (reference sequence). The CDR3 runs 13 residues.

The chain has TRBV10-3 and TRBJ2-7, with D possibly TRBD1 on 6 matching bases. The V and J ends lost 2 bases and 6 bases respectively, with 8 bases between them. This CDR3 has 12 residues. The germline gives CDR1 ENHRY, CDR2 SYGVKD. The CDR3 DNA follows: TGTGCCATCAGTGAGGGCAGGGGCGAGCAGTACTTC. It encodes CAISEGRGEQYF.

This clonotype was picked up one time. The CDR3 spells CAIRLTGGGTEAFF. The CDR3 DNA sequence: TGTGCCATCAGATTAACAGGGGGCGGTACTGAAGCTTTCTTT. This sequence joins TRBV10-3 and TRBJ1-1, with 9 bases identical to TRBD1. CDR3 size: 14 residues. Trimming removed 6 bases from V and 5 bases from J; junction bases left unmatched: 7. The germline V gene encodes CDR1 ENHRY and CDR2 SYGVKD.

The chain links TRBV24-1 to TRBJ2-2; unclear D gene. V shed 5 bases and J shed 3 bases, with 6 bases lying between them. The germline CDR1 and CDR2 sequences are KGHDR and SFDVKD. The CDR3 runs to 13 residues. The CDR3 region has the DNA TGTGCCACCAGTGGAGTAGACACCGGGGAGCTGTTTTTT. It translates to CATSGVDTGELFF.

With regard to this clonotype: The junction departs from germline at one end; a sequencing error may be responsible. The chain combines TRBV10-2 with TRBJ1-6; D is ambiguous. The V gene's germline CDR1 is WSHSY and CDR2 SAAADI. This CDR3 region has 14 residues. The CDR3 sequence is CTSQQRSLNSPLHF. CDR3 nucleotide sequence: TGCACCAGCCAACAAAGGTCTCTAAATTCACCCCTCCACTTT.

The chain combines TRBV11-2 with TRBJ2-3, with 8 bases identical to TRBD1. Germline V gene sequence: CDR1 SGHAT, CDR2 FQNNGV. This CDR3 region has 16 residues. The ends lost 1 base at V and 2 bases at J; junction bases unmatched: 5. The CDR3 is CASSLVGQGNTDTQYF. CDR3 bases: TGTGCCAGCAGCTTAGTCGGACAGGGTAACACAGATACGCAGTATTTT.

Of note for this clonotype: Because it lacks the conserved phenylalanine or tryptophan at the end, this CDR3 is likely a read error. The limits of the CDR3 on the DNA are not certain, so only TCRdb's listed CDR3 is given. V gene TRBV11-1 combines with J gene TRBJ2-2. Germline assignment: CDR1 SGHAT and CDR2 FQDESV (reference sequence). The CDR3 is 12 residues long, ends included. This CDR3 reads CASSLDTGELFS.

This chain connects TRBV4-1 to TRBJ2-3; TRBD2 matches 11 bases. The CDR3 totals 15 residues. J lost 5 bases, V lost 6 bases, and 7 bases had no gene match. The germline gives CDR1 MGHRA, CDR2 YSYEKL. In DNA, the CDR3 is TGCGCCAGCAGTCAACTAGCGGGAGTGGGAGATACGCAGTATTTT. Encoded protein: CASSQLAGVGDTQYF.

This clonotype was observed a single time. V gene TRBV19 combines with J gene TRBJ2-3; D is tentatively TRBD1 or TRBD2 (5 bases each). CDR1 and CDR2 from the germline V gene are LNHDA and SQIVND (reference sequence). CDR3 size: 13 residues. Trimming shortened V by 7 bases and J by 4 bases, and 12 bases separated the two germline ends. This CDR3 reads CASKQDSADTQYF. In nucleotides, the CDR3 is TGTGCCAGTAAACAGGACTCGGCAGATACGCAGTATTTT.

This clonotype was found once. The chain is built from TRBV20-1 and TRBJ2-7; no firm D call. Trimming took off 6 bases at V and 5 bases at J, with 14 bases between the two ends. CDR3 length: 12 amino acids. Germline CDR1 DFQATT, CDR2 SNEGSKA (reference sequence). CDR3 DNA: TGCAGTGCGAACTCACAGAGGAACGAGCAGTACTTC. This gives the protein CSANSQRNEQYF.

DNA of the CDR3: TGTGCCATGTCCGGGGGGAGGACTGAAGCTTTCTTT. Translating gives CAMSGGRTEAFF. This chain joins TRBV10-3 and TRBJ1-1; a possible D gene is TRBD1 (5 bases). This CDR3 spans 12 amino acids. CDR1 and CDR2 from the germline V gene are ENHRY and SYGVKD. Trimming pared 9 bases from V and 5 bases from J, leaving 13 bases between.

This chain links TRBV2 with TRBJ2-4; 7 bases match TRBD1. The germline gives CDR1 SNHLY, CDR2 FYNNEI. The V segment lost 6 bases and the J segment 7 bases; nucleotides outside the gene matches: 9. The length of the CDR3 is 14 residues. In DNA, the CDR3 is TGTGCCAGCAGCGCGACAGGGTTGGACAACATTCAGTACTTC. This gives the protein CASSATGLDNIQYF. The entire variable domain, with the rest obtained from reference TRBV2 and TRBJ2-4, is as follows: EPEVTQTPSHQVTQMGQEVILRCVPISNHLYFYWYRQILGQKVEFLVSFYNNEISEKSEIFDDQFSVERPDGSNFTLKIRSTKLEDSAMYFCASSATGLDNIQYFGAGTRLSVL.